The 3 T cell receptor beta chains below were found in one sample sequenced in a study of cytomegalovirus exposure and HLA in healthy donors. Researchers ran the PCR with 60 Vbeta and 13 Jbeta primers. Sequenced by immunoSEQ multiplex PCR; TCRdb stores in-frame clones only, minus some. In all, the sample yields about 42,000 clones. The sequenced sample was PBMCs. These receptors came from a young man in good health and CMV-seronegative.

This chain links TRBV7-9 with TRBJ1-2, with D tentatively TRBD1 (5 bases). The CDR3 consists of 14 residues. Trimming shortened V by 1 base and J by 3 bases, and 9 bases separated the two germline ends. Germline CDR1 SEHNR, CDR2 FQNEAQ (reference sequence). CDR3 sequence: CASSLGQSDYGYTF. The CDR3 nucleotides read TGTGCCAGCAGCTTAGGACAGTCAGACTATGGCTACACCTTC. The whole variable domain, remainder taken from reference TRBV7-9 and TRBJ1-2, is DTGVSQNPRHKITKRGQNVTFRCDPISEHNRLYWYRQTLGQGPEFLTYFQNEAQLEKSRLLSDRFSAERPKGSFSTLEIQRTEQGDSAMYLCASSLGQSDYGYTFGSGTRLTVV.

In regard to this clone: This sample includes further DNA sequences coding for the same CDR3. This chain joins TRBV30 and TRBJ1-1; D possibly corresponds to TRBD1 (5 bases). The germline V and J ends were trimmed by 5 bases and 5 bases, with 21 bases remaining between them. CDR3 length: 15 amino acids. Germline lookup yields CDR1 GTSNPN and CDR2 SVGIG (reference sequence). The DNA for the CDR3 is TGTGCCTGGGCCAACCAAGGCAGGGTGGTAACTGAAGCTTTCTTT. The encoded protein is CAWANQGRVVTEAFF.

The J gene is TRBJ1-6, the V gene TRBV25-1, with unresolved D. In germline, CDR1 is MGHDK, CDR2 SYGVNS. This CDR3 is 13 amino acids long. V was clipped by 1 base and J by 8 bases, with 6 bases between them. The CDR3 sequence: CASSEFGDSPLHF. CDR3 nucleotide sequence: TGTGCCAGCAGTGAATTCGGGGATTCACCCCTCCACTTT.